This T cell receptor (beta chain) was recorded in a study of cytomegalovirus exposure and HLA in healthy donors (dated by TCRdb to 2016 to 2017). Regarding the complete study: According to an earlier analysis of 587 of the donors, 150 million to 200 million T cells yielded 117 million unique TCR beta sequences and less than 300 Gb of sequence data. The number of donors typed differed by locus, with about 629-640 for A, B, C, DRB1 and DQB1, over 500 for DQA1, 600 to 610 for DPA1, and under 490 for DPB1. About 300 gigabases of sequencing data and approximately 85 million unique TCR sequences were included in an early release covering under 650 HLA-typed donors. The study aimed to test whether cataloging public T cell receptors could reveal signatures of past pathogen exposure. Using immunosequencing, the study profiled T cell repertoires from about 650 subjects and related those repertoires to cytomegalovirus serostatus. In a later genetic analysis, genome-wide SNP genotypes for about 55% of the roughly 700 donors were used, and that subset was treated as a discovery cohort. The later analysis used no new phenotypic data to find candidate immune exposures, relying instead on TCR beta sequences and their occurrence across donors. To predict cytomegalovirus infection status, the study brought together high-throughput TCR immunosequencing, statistical association of individual TCRs with disease status, and machine learning. Besides the first cohort of roughly 640 subjects, a separate validation cohort made up of 120 different subjects was used. Both class I and class II loci were covered by HLA typing, at four-digit resolution. Across approximately 400 genotyped donors of the cohort, an average of roughly 250,000 unique TCR beta nucleotide sequences per donor were sequenced, and 15% to 20% of those sequences were non-productive. Every discovery cohort repertoire had been produced on one sequencing platform. To study patterns of TCR occurrence, a later analysis re-analyzed previously published TCR beta repertoires from more than 550 donors and added high-resolution HLA genotyping. In an earlier analysis of a few hundred of the donors, high-throughput TCR beta sequencing was used to judge whether each TCR beta V gene segment behaved as functional or pseudogenic. Donor age, sex, ethnicity and CMV serostatus were collected together with the repertoire data. Among the roughly 400 genotyped donors, around 81% belonged to the genetic ancestry cluster associated with self-reported Caucasian donors. Because of strong linkage in the cohort, 4 to 6 DR-DQ haplotypes were treated as single units for association and clustering.

The protocol used for the library was the immunoSEQ multiplex PCR assay. The multiplex PCR relied on a mix of 60 forward primers for TCR Vbeta segments and 13 reverse primers for TCR Jbeta segments. The CDR3 region of rearranged TCR beta genes was amplified from genomic DNA by a multiplex PCR assay. The Illumina HiSeq System was used to sequence the amplified TCR beta libraries as 87-base-pair reads. For the original study's pipeline: A later analysis tallied 70 million to 100 million unique TCR beta chains across the roughly 610 repertoires, and approximately 9.9 million of those chains were shared by two or more donors. A nearest-neighbor algorithm error-corrected the raw reads and collapsed the reads into unique sequences, merging closely related sequences to remove PCR and sequencing errors. To assign V, D and J gene segments, CDR3 sequences were aligned to IMGT reference sequences. For a sequence to be retained, a match of at least six nucleotides to both a V gene segment and a J gene segment was required. A rearrangement counted as productive if the CDR3 had no stop codons and remained in frame with V and J, and every other rearrangement counted as non-productive. CDR3 was defined by IMGT convention, running from the second conserved V-encoded cysteine to the conserved J-encoded phenylalanine. The earlier analysis of some 580 of the donors excluded any sequence lacking an unambiguous match to a single V gene segment. In an earlier analysis of more than 500 of the donors, a V segment was called functional when productive rearrangements were above 56.7%, and segregating when the standard deviation between donors exceeded 5%. A statistical classification framework was developed to diagnose cytomegalovirus status using the catalog of TCR beta chain sequences. In a later analysis, TCR nucleotide sequences were compared against IMGT/GENE-DB human TR gene sequences so that V and J genes could be assigned. A later analysis assigned CDR3 sequences and most-parsimonious VDJ recombination scenarios with the TCRdist pipeline. A later analysis defined each TCR beta chain by its CDR3 amino acid sequence plus V-gene family, and excluded reads lacking a unique V-gene family. To address suspected cross-contamination and a sequencing artifact, a later analysis removed roughly 640 highly shared, low-generation-probability nucleotide sequences. In a later analysis, a clonal expansion index was calculated for each public chain from normalized within-repertoire ranks of inferred template counts. Generation probabilities in a later analysis came from a VDJ recombination model fitted to out-of-frame rearrangements, and those results were checked against IGoR. In a later analysis, TCR-TCR, TCR-HLA and TCR-CMV co-occurrence was scored with hypergeometric tests, and a repertoire-size bias correction was applied to TCR pairs. A later analysis estimated false discovery rates by permuting HLA or CMV assignments 20 times. In a later analysis, co-occurring TCRs were grouped with DBSCAN, and TCRdist sequence similarity was added when clustering was performed within HLA-allele-positive subsets. Co-occurrence clustering excluded repertoires with fewer than 30,000 or more than 120,000 public chains, plus five with anomalous nucleotide sharing. TCRdb took this table from immuneACCESS and kept in-frame rearrangements with V and J called. Such tables lack part of the clones; where checked against another copy, unresolved V genes explain under half of the gap, and the rest is unexplained. V and J calls and clone size are as listed in that table; D and trimming were resolved from the DNA. Within this sample are approximately 77,000 clones, with under 80% of them counted one time only. Clones ranked in the top ten supply approximately 5% of the sample.

Comment on this clone: Its antigen has not been determined. Per-base qualities were not stored, and no clone one base away is much larger.

The cohort consisted of 666 healthy bone marrow donors. At the time of sampling, all cohort members were nominally healthy, though unrecorded immune exposures were likely present. The donor was CMV seropositive and was included in the group of 250 to 350 seropositive cohort members. A peripheral blood sample was provided by each donor, and peripheral blood mononuclear cells were used for TCR beta sequencing. Genomic DNA extraction from the blood cell samples was performed with the Qiagen DNeasy Blood Extraction Kit. Inclusive of the bounding cysteine and phenylalanine, the CDR3 is 13 residues long. The entry retains the CDR3 DNA only, 39 bases that are in frame from base 1. CDR1 and CDR2, per the germline V gene, are SGHRS and YFSETQ. The V and J ends are trimmed by 4 bases and 0 bases, leaving 8 bases between them. Summary of the overall study and its limitations: Roughly uniform sequencing depth across donors was assumed in presence/absence analyses, although this assumption may not hold. Because counts were too low, 15 to 20 rarely observed V segments, including chromosome 9 orphons, were excluded from the earlier analysis of 587 of the donors. A later analysis reported that several top co-occurrence clusters appeared linked to parvovirus B19, influenza, CMV and Epstein-Barr virus. Broadly in line with IMGT annotations, most TCR beta V segments showed up in productive rearrangements about 87% or about 30% of the time in an earlier analysis of a few hundred of the donors. A cluster of highly shared sequence variants was judged likely to represent a technical artifact of the sequencing pipeline. In a later analysis, 16,951 TCR beta sequences were associated with specific HLA alleles at a false discovery rate of 0.05. A later genetic analysis associated a missense DCLRE1C variant with V-gene and J-gene trimming of TCR beta chains, and an independent cohort replicated the association. Some IMGT-functional V segments, including TRBV6-2 and TRBV6-3, could not be distinguished by the 87-base-pair reads and were therefore excluded. A further reported finding was that TCR beta sequences accurately predicted the HLA-A and HLA-B alleles for most subjects in the first cohort. In a later analysis, HLA-associated TCR beta chains showed more clonal expansion and lower generation probabilities than non-associated chains that were equally common. It was suggested by the authors that the approach could potentially be generalized to other disease states and immunological phenotypes. In this cohort, only TCR beta chains were sequenced, and detectable features were limited by the absence of alpha or paired-chain data. Compared with the approximately 600-donor mean, donors in an Asian-associated ancestry cluster had fewer N-insertions in productive TCRs, according to a later genetic analysis. In a later analysis, the rate of TCR association differed among HLA loci, with DRB1 alleles having the most associated TCRs and HLA-C alleles having the fewest. CMV serostatus was the only immune exposure information available for the cohort. A later analysis found that most CMV-associated TCR beta chains appeared HLA-restricted, with HLA associations seemingly driven largely by CMV exposure. While some public TCRs were present in many individuals, most TCR sequences turned up only very rarely across donors. Because HLA typing was missing for some donors at each locus, association tests included only the typed subset. When HLA alleles, especially DR and DQ, strongly co-occurred, attributing TCR associations to individual alleles was difficult. Linkage disequilibrium might explain the correlated functional status among segregating V segments, but an unknown experimental factor could not be excluded. The study gave a list of 150 to 200 TCR beta chains associated with cytomegalovirus. A few of the identified cytomegalovirus-associated TCR beta chains were confirmed in vitro to be specific for cytomegalovirus antigens. Cytomegalovirus status was reported to be diagnosed by the classifier with high specificity and sensitivity in both the original and validation cohorts.

The receptor was isolated from a man aged 55 to 70 in good health and CMV-seropositive. The sequence joins TRBV5-1 to TRBJ2-7, with a tentative D gene TRBD2 over 6 matching bases. The sequencing input was PBMCs. The DNA reads as follows: TGCGCCAGCAGCGACGGGGGCTCCTACGAGCAGTACTTC. Protein translation: CASSDGGSYEQYF.